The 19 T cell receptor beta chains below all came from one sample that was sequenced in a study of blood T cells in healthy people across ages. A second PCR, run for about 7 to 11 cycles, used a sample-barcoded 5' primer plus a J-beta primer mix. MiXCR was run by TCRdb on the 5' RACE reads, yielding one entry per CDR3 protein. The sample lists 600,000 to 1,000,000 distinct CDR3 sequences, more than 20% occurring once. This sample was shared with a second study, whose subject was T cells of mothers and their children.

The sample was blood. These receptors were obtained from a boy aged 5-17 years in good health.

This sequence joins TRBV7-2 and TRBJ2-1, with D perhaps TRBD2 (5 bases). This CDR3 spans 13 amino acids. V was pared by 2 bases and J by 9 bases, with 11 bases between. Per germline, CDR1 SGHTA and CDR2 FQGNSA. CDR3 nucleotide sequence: TGTGCCAGCAGCTTAACAAGAGGAGGTGAGCAGTTCTTC. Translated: CASSLTRGGEQFF.

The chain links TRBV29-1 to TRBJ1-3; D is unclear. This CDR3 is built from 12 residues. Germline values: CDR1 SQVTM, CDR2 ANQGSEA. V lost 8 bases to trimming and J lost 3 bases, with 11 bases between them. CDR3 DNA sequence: TGCAGCACCCAGGACGGTGGAAACACCATATATTTT. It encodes CSTQDGGNTIYF.

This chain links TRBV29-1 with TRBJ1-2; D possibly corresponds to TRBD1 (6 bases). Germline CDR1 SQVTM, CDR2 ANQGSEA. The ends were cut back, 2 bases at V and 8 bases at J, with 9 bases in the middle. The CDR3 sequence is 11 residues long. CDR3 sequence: CSVETGPGYTF. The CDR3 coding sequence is TGCAGCGTTGAAACAGGGCCGGGCTACACCTTC.

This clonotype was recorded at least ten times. CDR3 nucleotides: TGTGCCAGCAGTGGTCGTGGAGATGAAAAACTGTTTTTT. Encoded protein: CASSGRGDEKLFF. The rearrangement joins TRBV6-1 to TRBJ1-4, with D uncertain. V shed 4 bases and J shed 6 bases, with 9 bases lying between them. There are 13 residues in the CDR3. Germline V gene sequence: CDR1 MNHNS, CDR2 SASEGT.

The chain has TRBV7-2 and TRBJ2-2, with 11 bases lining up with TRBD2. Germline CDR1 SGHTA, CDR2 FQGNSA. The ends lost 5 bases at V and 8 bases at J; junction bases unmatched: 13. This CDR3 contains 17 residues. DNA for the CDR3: TGTGCCAGCAGCCCCCGCGGCTTAGCGGGGGGGTCTGGGGAGCTGTTTTTT. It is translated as CASSPRGLAGGSGELFF. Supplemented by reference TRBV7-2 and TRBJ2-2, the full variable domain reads GAGVSQSPSNKVTEKGKDVELRCDPISGHTALYWYRQSLGQGLEFLIYFQGNSAPDKSGLPSDRFSAERTGGSVSTLTIQRTQQEDSAVYLCASSPRGLAGGSGELFFGEGSRLTVL.

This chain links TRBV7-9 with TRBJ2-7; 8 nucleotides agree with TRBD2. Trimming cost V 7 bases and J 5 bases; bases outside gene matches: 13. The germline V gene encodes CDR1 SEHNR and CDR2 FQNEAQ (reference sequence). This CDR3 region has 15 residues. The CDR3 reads CASTMGAGGRDEQYF. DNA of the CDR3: TGTGCCAGCACGATGGGTGCGGGAGGACGGGACGAGCAGTACTTC.

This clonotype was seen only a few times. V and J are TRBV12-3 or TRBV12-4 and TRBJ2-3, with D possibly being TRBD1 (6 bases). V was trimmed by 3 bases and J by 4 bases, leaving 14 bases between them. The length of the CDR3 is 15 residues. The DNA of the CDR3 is TGTGCCAGCAGTTTTTCACAGGGAGTCGCAGATACGCAGTATTTT. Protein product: CASSFSQGVADTQYF.

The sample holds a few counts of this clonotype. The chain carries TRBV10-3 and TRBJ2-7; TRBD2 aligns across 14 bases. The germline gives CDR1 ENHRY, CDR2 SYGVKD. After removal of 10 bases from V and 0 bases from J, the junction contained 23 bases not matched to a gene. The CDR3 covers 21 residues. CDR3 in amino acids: CATFGGLAGVALMNNSYEQYF. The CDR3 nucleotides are TGTGCCACCTTTGGGGGACTAGCGGGAGTTGCCCTAATGAACAACTCCTACGAGCAGTACTTC.

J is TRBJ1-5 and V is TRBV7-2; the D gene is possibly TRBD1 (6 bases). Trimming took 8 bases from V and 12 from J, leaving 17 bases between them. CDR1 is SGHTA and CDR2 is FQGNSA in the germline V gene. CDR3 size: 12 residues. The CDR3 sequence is CASSGSGGHQHF. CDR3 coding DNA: TGTGCCAGCTCTGGTTCCGGGGGGCACCAGCATTTT. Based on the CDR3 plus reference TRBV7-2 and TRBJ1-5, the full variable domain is GAGVSQSPSNKVTEKGKDVELRCDPISGHTALYWYRQSLGQGLEFLIYFQGNSAPDKSGLPSDRFSAERTGGSVSTLTIQRTQQEDSAVYLCASSGSGGHQHFGDGTRLSIL.

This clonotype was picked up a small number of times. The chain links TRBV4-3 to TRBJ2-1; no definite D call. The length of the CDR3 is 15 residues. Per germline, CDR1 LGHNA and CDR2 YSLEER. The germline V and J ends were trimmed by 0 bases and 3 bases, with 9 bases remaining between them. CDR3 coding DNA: TGCGCCAGCAGCCAAGATACCGGGTACTACAATGAGCAGTTCTTC. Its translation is CASSQDTGYYNEQFF.

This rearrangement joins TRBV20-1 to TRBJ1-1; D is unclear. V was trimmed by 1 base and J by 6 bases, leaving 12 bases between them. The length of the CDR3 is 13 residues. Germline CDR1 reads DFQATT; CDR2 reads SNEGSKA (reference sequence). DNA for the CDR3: TGCAGTGCTAGAGGTAGGTGTTTTTCTGAAGCTTTCTTT. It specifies CSARGRCFSEAFF.

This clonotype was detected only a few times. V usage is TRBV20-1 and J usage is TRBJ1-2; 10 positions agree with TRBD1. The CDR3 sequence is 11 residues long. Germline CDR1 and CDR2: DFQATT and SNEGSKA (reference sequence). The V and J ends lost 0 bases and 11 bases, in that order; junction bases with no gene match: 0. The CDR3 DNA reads TGCAGTGCTAGAGAGGACAGGGGGTACACCTTC. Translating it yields CSAREDRGYTF.

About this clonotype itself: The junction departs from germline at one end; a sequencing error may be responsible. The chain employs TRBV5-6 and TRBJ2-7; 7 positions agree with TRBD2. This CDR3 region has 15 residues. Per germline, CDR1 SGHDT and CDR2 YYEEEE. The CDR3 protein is CASSPWGGLSYEQHF. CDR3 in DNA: TGTGCCAGCAGCCCGTGGGGGGGACTCTCCTACGAGCAGCACTTC.

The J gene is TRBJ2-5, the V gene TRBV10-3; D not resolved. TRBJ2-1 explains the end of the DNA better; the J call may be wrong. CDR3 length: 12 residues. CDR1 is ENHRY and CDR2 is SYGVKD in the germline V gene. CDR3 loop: CAIRALSGKQFF. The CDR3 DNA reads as TGTGCCATCAGAGCTTTATCGGGTAAGCAGTTCTTC.

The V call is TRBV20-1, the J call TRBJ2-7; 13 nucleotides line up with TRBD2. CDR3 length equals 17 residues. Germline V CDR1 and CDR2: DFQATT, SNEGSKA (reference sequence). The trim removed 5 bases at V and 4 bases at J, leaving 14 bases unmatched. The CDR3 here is CSAVSLGTSGNQYEQYF. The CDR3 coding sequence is TGCAGTGCTGTCTCCCTGGGGACTAGCGGGAATCAGTACGAGCAGTACTTC.

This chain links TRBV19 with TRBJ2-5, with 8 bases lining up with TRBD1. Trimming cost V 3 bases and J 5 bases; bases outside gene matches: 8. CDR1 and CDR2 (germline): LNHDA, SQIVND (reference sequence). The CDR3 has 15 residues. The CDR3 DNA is TGTGCCAGTAGTATCGGGACAGGAGCTTCGGAGACCCAGTACTTC. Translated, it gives CASSIGTGASETQYF.

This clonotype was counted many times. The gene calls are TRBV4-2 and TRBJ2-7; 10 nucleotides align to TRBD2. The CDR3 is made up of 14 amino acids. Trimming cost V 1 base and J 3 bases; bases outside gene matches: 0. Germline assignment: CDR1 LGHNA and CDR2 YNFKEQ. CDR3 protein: CASSQGTSGYEQYF. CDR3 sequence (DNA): TGTGCCAGCAGCCAAGGGACTAGCGGCTACGAGCAGTACTTC.

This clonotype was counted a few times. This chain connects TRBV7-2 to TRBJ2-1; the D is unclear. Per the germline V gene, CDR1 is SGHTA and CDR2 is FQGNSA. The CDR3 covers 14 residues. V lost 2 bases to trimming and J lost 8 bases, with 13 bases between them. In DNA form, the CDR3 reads TGTGCCAGCAGCTTAAATATGGTAGTCGATGAGCAGTTCTTC. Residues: CASSLNMVVDEQFF.

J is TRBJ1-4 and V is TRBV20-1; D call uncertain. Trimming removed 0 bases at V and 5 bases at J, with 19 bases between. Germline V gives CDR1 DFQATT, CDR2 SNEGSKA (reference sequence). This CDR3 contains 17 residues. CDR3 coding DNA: TGCAGTGCTAGAGATCGGGAGTCTATCGACGGAAATGAAAAACTGTTTTTT. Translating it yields CSARDRESIDGNEKLFF.